A single T cell receptor (beta chain) is shown here with its context. Its antigen is currently unknown. The PCR was carried out with 60 Vbeta primers and 13 Jbeta primers. Some clones are missing from TCRdb's copy, which holds only in-frame ones; the method was immunoSEQ multiplex PCR. The sample lists about 140,000 clones, around 78% occurring once. The sample belongs to a study of cytomegalovirus exposure and HLA in healthy donors. CDR3 size: 15 residues. The germline V gene has CDR1 SGHRS and CDR2 YFSETQ. V was clipped by 4 bases and J by 4 bases; unmatched bases: 8. Study outcomes and limitations: TCR beta V- and J-gene trimming, according to a later analysis, was linked to a missense DCLRE1C variant.

The rearrangement joins TRBV5-1 to TRBJ1-1; TRBD1 matches at 9 bases. Material: PBMCs. The sequence was collected from a male donor in good health and CMV-seronegative. CDR3 nucleotide sequence: TGCGCCAGCAGCCGGGACTCGACAGGGGGCACTGAAGCTTTCTTT. Translation: CASSRDSTGGTEAFF.